This entry lists 22 T cell receptor beta chains sequenced from one sample in a study of T cell responses to AZD1222 COVID-19 vaccine. Using immunoSEQ multiplex PCR, the repertoire was profiled, and TCRdb retains in-frame clones only, with some absent. Among 150,000 to 200,000 clones listed, roughly 93% were seen once. The material sequenced was peripheral blood, taken on day 0 of AZD1222 vaccination. The receptor source for this set is an adult in good health.

The V gene is TRBV5-8, the J gene TRBJ1-1; D perhaps matches TRBD1 (5 bases). In germline, CDR1 is SGHTS, CDR2 YDEGEE. Trimming took 4 bases from V and 1 from J, leaving 14 bases between them. This CDR3 has 15 amino acids. The CDR3 loop is CASSRTRSGNTEAFF. In DNA, the CDR3 is TGTGCCAGCAGCCGGACACGCTCGGGGAACACTGAAGCTTTCTTT.

The rearrangement joins TRBV2 to TRBJ2-7; D remains unclear. The CDR3 covers 14 residues. Trimming left V 3 bases short and J 5 bases short, with 14 bases between. The V gene's germline CDR1 is SNHLY and CDR2 FYNNEI. DNA for the CDR3: TGTGCCAGCAGTGAGGGTGGGTTCAAGAACGAGCAGTACTTC. As protein: CASSEGGFKNEQYF.

The chain couples TRBV3-1 (or the pseudogene TRBV3-2) to TRBJ2-7, with 11 positions matching TRBD2. V gave up 6 bases and J gave up 2 bases; unmatched junction bases: 0. This CDR3 is 13 amino acids long. Germline values: CDR1 LGHDT, CDR2 YNNKEL (reference sequence). CDR3 region: CASRLAGAYEQYF. The CDR3, as DNA: TGTGCCAGCAGACTAGCGGGGGCCTACGAGCAGTACTTC.

The chain carries TRBV10-3 and TRBJ2-5; 10 nucleotides match TRBD2. The germline V gene encodes CDR1 ENHRY and CDR2 SYGVKD. The CDR3 has 18 amino acids. The ends lost 0 bases at V and 5 bases at J; junction bases unmatched: 12. This chain's CDR3 is CAISESKVAGGPQETQYF. In DNA, the CDR3 is TGTGCCATCAGTGAGTCGAAGGTAGCGGGGGGCCCCCAGGAGACCCAGTACTTC.

This clone was counted once. CDR3 amino acids: CASNFFNNEQFF. CDR3 DNA: TGTGCCAGTAATTTCTTCAACAATGAGCAGTTCTTC. The chain couples TRBV19 to TRBJ2-1, with no clear D. This CDR3 is 12 amino acids long. V lost 7 bases, J lost 5 bases, and 9 bases lay in between. Germline CDR1 is LNHDA and CDR2 is SQIVND (reference sequence). Variable domain in full (rest from reference TRBV19 and TRBJ2-1): DGGITQSPKYLFRKEGQNVTLSCEQNLNHDAMYWYRQDPGQGLRLIYYSQIVNDFQKGDIAEGYSVSREKKESFPLTVTSAQKNPTAFYLCASNFFNNEQFFGPGTRLTVL.

The V and J genes are TRBV5-6 and TRBJ1-2, with a tentative D call TRBD1 (5 bases). The CDR3 runs 12 residues. V shed 3 bases and J shed 5 bases, with 8 bases lying between them. Germline-derived CDR1 and CDR2 are SGHDT and YYEEEE. CDR3 residues: CASSSTGYGYTF. The CDR3 coding sequence is TGTGCCAGCAGCTCAACAGGTTATGGCTACACCTTC. The full variable domain, its missing parts supplied by reference TRBV5-6 and TRBJ1-2, is DAGVTQSPTHLIKTRGQQVTLRCSPKSGHDTVSWYQQALGQGPQFIFQYYEEEERQRGNFPDRFSGHQFPNYSSELNVNALLLGDSALYLCASSSTGYGYTFGSGTRLTVV.

V is TRBV5-1 and J is TRBJ1-1; TRBD1 matches at 7 bases. CDR1 SGHRS and CDR2 YFSETQ come from the germline V gene. Unmatched junction bases numbered 9, after V lost 5 bases and J lost 8 bases. CDR3 size: 13 residues. CDR3 bases: TGCGCCAGCAGAAGAACCGGGACAGTCGAAGCTTTCTTT. As protein: CASRRTGTVEAFF.

This chain connects TRBV5-5 to TRBJ2-7, with 10 bases lining up with TRBD2. V shed 4 bases, J shed 3 bases, and the junction held 10 bases outside the gene matches. Germline V gives CDR1 SGHKS, CDR2 YYEKEE (reference sequence). The CDR3 is 16 amino acids. Written as DNA, the CDR3 is TGTGCCAGCAGCCGTCACCTAGCGGGGGCGAGCTACGAGCAGTACTTC. It specifies CASSRHLAGASYEQYF.

The V gene is TRBV3-1 (or the pseudogene TRBV3-2), the J gene TRBJ1-1; weak D call: TRBD1 (5 bases). V was pared by 2 bases and J by 3 bases, with 13 bases between. The length of the CDR3 is 15 residues. Germline V gene data show CDR1 as LGHDT and CDR2 as YNNKEL (reference sequence). In DNA, the CDR3 is TGTGCCAGCAGCCAATACGCAACAGGCGACACTGAAGCTTTCTTT. It codes for CASSQYATGDTEAFF.

The chain combines TRBV12-3 or TRBV12-4 with TRBJ1-1, with no clear D. This CDR3 has 13 amino acids. V shed 6 bases and J shed 3 bases, with 11 bases lying between them. The CDR3: CASRSNLDTEAFF. The CDR3 DNA reads as TGTGCCAGCAGGAGTAACTTGGACACTGAAGCTTTCTTT.

The chain recombines TRBV5-1 with TRBJ2-7; D is ambiguous. Trimming shortened V by 4 bases and J by 3 bases, and 14 bases separated the two germline ends. Looked up from germline, CDR1 is SGHRS and CDR2 is YFSETQ. This CDR3 has 14 amino acids. The CDR3 coding sequence is TGCGCCAGCAGCCCCGGACCGCAAGTCTACGAGCAGTACTTC. It translates to CASSPGPQVYEQYF.

This clone was observed once. The V and J genes are TRBV9 and TRBJ2-1; D uncertain. The V end lost 4 bases, the J end lost 7 bases, and 12 bases lay between the germline ends. The germline gives CDR1 SGDLS, CDR2 YYNGEE. The CDR3 covers 13 residues. The CDR3 loop reads CASSPHTENEQFF. CDR3 DNA sequence: TGTGCCAGCAGCCCCCACACCGAGAATGAGCAGTTCTTC.

This clone occurred once. J is TRBJ2-7 and V is TRBV5-5; weak D call: TRBD1 (7 bases). Germline V lookup: CDR1 SGHKS, CDR2 YYEKEE (reference sequence). This CDR3 is 17 amino acids long. V was trimmed by 2 bases and J by 3 bases, leaving 21 bases between them. CDR3 in amino acids: CASSFKGVAGGIYEQYF. The CDR3 DNA is TGTGCCAGCAGCTTCAAGGGGGTGGCAGGGGGGATCTACGAGCAGTACTTC. The whole variable domain, filled in from reference TRBV5-5 and TRBJ2-7, reads DAGVTQSPTHLIKTRGQQVTLRCSPISGHKSVSWYQQVLGQGPQFIFQYYEKEERGRGNFPDRFSARQFPNYSSELNVNALLLGDSALYLCASSFKGVAGGIYEQYFGPGTRLTVT.

The CDR3 loop is CASGWILEETQYF. The CDR3 DNA is TGTGCCAGCGGATGGATACTCGAGGAGACCCAGTACTTC. This chain links TRBV6-5 with TRBJ2-5; no clear D. In germline, CDR1 is MNHEY, CDR2 SVGAGI. CDR3 length equals 13 residues. Trimming removed 8 bases at V and 5 bases at J, with 15 bases between.

The V and J genes are TRBV7-9 and TRBJ2-3; D may be TRBD2 (6 bases). V was trimmed by 8 bases and J by 5 bases, leaving 14 bases between them. CDR1 and CDR2 (germline): SEHNR, FQNEAQ (reference sequence). This CDR3 contains 13 residues. In DNA, the CDR3 is TGTGCCAGCCCACGGAGGGAAGAAGATACGCAGTATTTT. It specifies CASPRREEDTQYF. The complete variable domain, with remaining parts taken from reference TRBV7-9 and TRBJ2-3, reads DTGVSQNPRHKITKRGQNVTFRCDPISEHNRLYWYRQTLGQGPEFLTYFQNEAQLEKSRLLSDRFSAERPKGSFSTLEIQRTEQGDSAMYLCASPRREEDTQYFGPGTRLTVL.

V and J are TRBV29-1 and TRBJ2-5; weak D call: TRBD1 (6 bases). Per the germline V gene, CDR1 is SQVTM and CDR2 is ANQGSEA. With 6 bases removed from V and 4 bases from J, the gap between germline ends came to 12 bases. CDR3 length: 12 amino acids. CDR3 bases: TGCAGCGTCCAGGGGACGGGAGAGACCCAGTACTTC. Protein: CSVQGTGETQYF.

This chain joins TRBV7-9 and TRBJ1-2; D is uncertain. Germline lookup yields CDR1 SEHNR and CDR2 FQNEAQ (reference sequence). This CDR3 region has 13 residues. The V and J ends lost 1 base and 5 bases respectively, with 8 bases between them. In nucleotides, the CDR3 is TGTGCCAGCAGCTTAGGGACGCTATATGGCTACACCTTC. This encodes CASSLGTLYGYTF.

The table lists this clone with a count of one. The chain joins TRBV10-3 to TRBJ1-4, with 8 bases fitting TRBD1. The J segment lost 8 bases and the V segment lost 6 bases, leaving 8 bases of the junction unmatched. Germline CDR1 reads ENHRY; CDR2 reads SYGVKD. The CDR3 has 14 residues. The CDR3 DNA sequence: TGTGCCATCAGCTCAGGGGGCTGGGAAGAAAAACTGTTTTTT. As protein: CAISSGGWEEKLFF.

This chain links TRBV10-3 with TRBJ1-1; D ambiguous. Germline assignment: CDR1 ENHRY and CDR2 SYGVKD. The CDR3 length is 14 residues. V gave up 1 base and J gave up 5 bases, with 11 bases separating them. The CDR3: CAISEFGRGTEAFF. In DNA, the CDR3 is TGTGCCATCAGTGAGTTCGGACGGGGAACTGAAGCTTTCTTT.

This chain connects TRBV27 to TRBJ1-1; 9 bases fit TRBD1. Germline-derived CDR1 and CDR2 are MNHEY and SMNVEV (reference sequence). The V gene end was trimmed by 8 bases and the J gene end by 4 bases; junction bases not matched to a gene: 8. There are 14 residues in the CDR3. DNA for the CDR3: TGTGCCAGCCACTTGGGGACAGGGACCACTGAAGCTTTCTTT. Translating it yields CASHLGTGTTEAFF.

V is TRBV12-3 or TRBV12-4 and J is TRBJ1-2; TRBD1 agrees at 9 bases. The CDR3 contains 13 residues. J gave up 6 bases and V 7 bases, and 6 bases lay outside the gene matches. The CDR3 is CASTADRGNGYTF. The CDR3 nucleotides read TGTGCCAGCACCGCGGACAGGGGAAATGGCTACACCTTC.

CDR3 DNA: TGTGCCAGCAGTTTCCTCGGATGGCAAGAGACCCAGTACTTC. It is translated as CASSFLGWQETQYF. This chain joins TRBV27 and TRBJ2-5; no clear D. CDR3 length: 14 residues. Trimming took 3 bases from V and 2 from J, leaving 10 bases between them. Per the germline V gene, CDR1 is MNHEY and CDR2 is SMNVEV (reference sequence).